This T cell receptor beta chain came from a study of T cells in Graves' hyperthyroidism and ophthalmopathy (dated by TCRdb to the late 2010s). As for the study more broadly: Peripheral blood samples were taken at initial diagnosis, before any treatment was given. To identify TCR V-J signatures that set the groups apart, the researchers used a discovery cohort of approximately 98 patients, made up of 40 to 45 with Graves' ophthalmopathy and approximately 57 with stable Graves' hyperthyroidism. Prospective prediction of ophthalmopathy was tested in an independent validation cohort consisting of 18 hyperthyroidism patients and some 16 patients who later progressed to ophthalmopathy. The roughly 91 discovery patients were randomly split 7:3 into training and test sets. In addition, the study compared T-cell repertoires in thyroid tissue and in blood from roughly six Graves' hyperthyroidism patients. Following sampling, methimazole starting at 30 mg daily was given to hyperthyroidism patients, and high-dose intravenous methylprednisolone was given to ophthalmopathy patients. TCR Vbeta CDR3 sequencing of roughly 140 peripheral blood samples (fewer than 45 ophthalmopathy, 75 hyperthyroidism and 17 progressor patients) is reported in the paper.

The TCR beta CDR3 regions were amplified from RNA transcripts. For the first round of RT-PCR on the TCR CDR3, the HTBI primer set was used together with the Qiagen OneStep RT-PCR kit. Libraries were constructed in a second round of multiplex PCR, after which size selection and purification were carried out. Sequencing of the libraries was done on an Illumina HiSeq2000 using paired-end 100 bp reads. In the paper's pipeline: SOAPnuke was used to process the raw data, removing reads that contained adapters or uncalled bases, had a mean Phred below 15, or lacked an exact match to the constant primer or identifier. COPE v1.2.5 was used to merge high-quality paired reads, and clonotypes were defined as unique nucleotide sequences. Clonotypes were aligned to IMGT TRBV, TRBD and TRBJ reference segments using MiTCR v1.1. Only V-J combinations with frequency above 0.0001, covering 99.2% of repertoires, were analysed. The TCS score was defined as F50 (clonal expansion) divided by E x V (chaos), with BLOSUM62-based TCRdist calculated between CDR3 peptides within each V-J. Welch's t-statistics and random forest reduced 514 V-J features to under 15, which were used in a naive Bayes classifier (R e1071). Using fastp trimming at Q25 and MiXCR clonotype assembly, TCRdb reanalyzed the public sequencing data and kept in-frame beta chains. Each record represents a unique CDR3 protein, reported with the most common genes and DNA among its rows. Clone size and V and J calls follow TCRdb, not the original study. This sample gives approximately 690,000 distinct CDR3 sequences in total; less than 25% of them show up just once. The ten largest account for roughly a third of the sample.

The cysteine opens and the phenylalanine closes a CDR3 of 14 amino acids. Just CDR3 DNA is preserved here, 42 bases in frame from base 1. CDR1 SGHAT and CDR2 FQNNGV were looked up in the germline V gene. The V end loses 1 base and the J end loses 5 bases, and a stretch of 11 bases separates them. Moderately to severely active disease, a Clinical Activity Score of at least 3, a NOSPECS grade of at least 4, and a duration under 3 months were present in ophthalmopathy patients. The study excluded patients with uncontrolled infections, other autoimmune diseases, pregnancy or lactation. Diagnoses were based on clinical symptoms, serum thyroxine and TRAb, thyroid ultrasound and orbital computed tomography. PBMCs were isolated from about 9.1 ml of fresh peripheral blood by Ficoll-Paque density gradient centrifugation. Total RNA was extracted using Trizol reagent, and RNA quality was assessed on an Agilent 2100 Bioanalyzer.

This clonotype occurred many times. This clone's antigen is unknown. Base qualities were left out, and no much larger clone turns up one base away. Broad study findings and their caveats: In cross-validation, a model built on a 13 V-J signature told ophthalmopathy apart from stable hyperthyroidism with 85% to 90% sensitivity and roughly 83% specificity, and in testing the same model reached 80%/75%. No statistical method was used to fix the sample size in advance, and group allocation was not hidden from the investigators. In validation, progression to ophthalmopathy was predicted by the model with 70.59% sensitivity and nearly 75% specificity, a median of about 6 months before onset. Blood samples also contained most of the expanded thyroid clonotypes (frequency above 0.001), which suggests that blood repertoires may reflect thyroid immune responses.

This receptor chain uses TRBV11-2 and TRBJ1-1; a tentative D match to TRBD1 spans 5 bases. Sequencing input: blood. The sequence derives from a man aged 25 to 40 with Graves' ophthalmopathy. The CDR3 protein sequence reads: CASSLGRGMTEAFF. The bases are TGTGCCAGCAGCTTAGGTCGGGGGATGACTGAAGCTTTCTTT.